This T cell receptor (beta chain) was recorded in a study of OX40 agonist ivuxolimab in advanced cancers. Overall study context: With a range of about 20 to 79, age averaged about 58 years, and 75% to 90% were male. Study results and limitations: Blood T cells, both CD4+ and CD8+, expanded clonally by week 6 at 0.1 to 3.0 mg/kg. CD4+ T cells averaged fewer expanded clones than CD8+ T cells.

TCRdb's copy holds only in-frame clones and misses some; the assay was immunoSEQ multiplex PCR. Counted here are tens of thousands of clones, about 93% occurring once; the ten biggest clones make up roughly 0.45%. This clone was recorded a few times. Its antigen remains unidentified. The length of the CDR3 is 10 residues. The germline V gene encodes CDR1 WSHSY and CDR2 SAAADI. Trimming removed 10 bases from V and 1 base from J, with 4 bases in between. The chain combines TRBV10-2 with TRBJ2-5; D is uncertain. This TCR was sampled from an adult with an advanced solid tumor such as melanoma, head and neck, liver or kidney cancer. The sample consisted of CD4+ or CD8+ T cells sorted from blood, taken in a trial of the OX40 agonist ivuxolimab. In nucleotides, the CDR3 is TGCGCCACGTCCCAAGAGACCCAGTACTTC. As protein: CATSQETQYF.